This entry lists 8 T cell receptor beta chains sequenced from one sample in a study of OX40 agonist ivuxolimab in advanced cancers. TCRdb's copy holds only in-frame clones and misses some; the assay was immunoSEQ multiplex PCR. The sample lists approximately 21,000 clones; roughly 84% were seen once. Sequencing was performed on CD4+ or CD8+ T cells sorted from blood, taken in a trial of the OX40 agonist ivuxolimab. Every receptor here comes from an adult with an advanced solid tumor such as melanoma, head and neck, liver or kidney cancer.

The chain joins TRBV9 to TRBJ2-5; the D call may be TRBD1 or TRBD2 (7 bases each). From germline, CDR1 is SGDLS and CDR2 YYNGEE. Trimming stripped 0 bases from V and 4 bases from J, with 16 bases between. This CDR3 has 16 amino acids. The CDR3: CASSVGTDREGETQYF. The CDR3 nucleotides are TGTGCCAGCAGCGTAGGCACTGACAGGGAGGGAGAGACCCAGTACTTC.

The chain combines TRBV7-6 with TRBJ2-1, with 8 bases identical to TRBD2. The trim removed 2 bases at V and 0 bases at J, leaving 6 bases unmatched. The CDR3 loop spans 17 amino acids. Germline CDR1 is SGHVS and CDR2 is FNYEAQ. This CDR3 reads CASSLSTSGSSYNEQFF. CDR3 coding DNA: TGTGCCAGCAGCTTATCAACTAGCGGAAGCTCCTACAATGAGCAGTTCTTC.

The gene calls are TRBV27 and TRBJ2-7; 7 bases line up with TRBD1. The CDR3 runs to 15 residues. V was pared by 5 bases and J by 3 bases, with 10 bases of the junction left unmatched. Germline assignment: CDR1 MNHEY and CDR2 SMNVEV (reference sequence). DNA for the CDR3: TGTGCCAGCAGTCAATCGGACAGGCAACTCTACGAGCAGTACTTC. Protein: CASSQSDRQLYEQYF.

V and J are TRBV28 and TRBJ2-5; 9 bases are shared with TRBD1. With V trimmed by 5 bases and J by 7 bases, 11 bases remained unmatched. Germline V CDR1 and CDR2: MDHEN, SYDVKM. The CDR3 is 15 residues long. The CDR3 DNA follows: TGTGCCAGCAGTACAGGGGGCGATGGGGTAATGACCCAGTACTTC. As protein: CASSTGGDGVMTQYF.

The chain recombines TRBV1 with TRBJ2-5; TRBD1, as called in the table, went unchecked against the DNA. The J call may be mistaken, given a closer DNA end match to TRBJ2-7. TRBV1 is noted as a pseudogene. This CDR3 has 16 amino acids. This CDR3 is CTSRPIDREETYEQYF. The CDR3 DNA reads TGCACCAGCAGACCCATCGACAGGGAGGAAACCTACGAGCAGTACTTC.

As regards this clone: One end of the junction does not line up with germline, which may come from a read error. The rearrangement links TRBV6-6 to TRBJ2-1, with D tentatively TRBD2 (5 bases). Germline CDR1 reads MNHNY; CDR2 reads SVGAGI (reference sequence). The CDR3 length is 11 residues. The CDR3 nucleotides are TGTGCCAGCAGTTACGTTCTAGCTAGGGTCTTC. Its protein is CASSYVLARVF.

The chain uses TRBV4-1 and TRBJ2-7; D remains unclear. The CDR3 length is 15 residues. The V end lost 0 bases, the J end lost 6 bases, and 15 bases lay between the germline ends. Germline V gene data show CDR1 as MGHRA and CDR2 as YSYEKL. The CDR3 region is CASSQDWSVVGEQYF. In nucleotides, the CDR3 is TGCGCCAGCAGCCAAGACTGGAGCGTGGTGGGCGAGCAGTACTTC.

The J gene is TRBJ2-2, the V gene TRBV5-6; TRBD2 agrees at 7 bases. The CDR3 has 15 amino acids. Germline values: CDR1 SGHDT, CDR2 YYEEEE. V was pared by 4 bases and J by 6 bases, with 9 bases of the junction left unmatched. The CDR3 region has the DNA TGTGCCAGCAGCAACTTCTGGCGGGAGTCCGGGGAGCTGTTTTTT. It is translated as CASSNFWRESGELFF.